The present T cell receptor beta chain was sequenced within a study of T and B cells in COVID-19 patients. Study-level information: COVID-19 patients gave peripheral blood either during active infection or after recovery. Recovered patients mostly had mild to moderate COVID-19 managed as outpatients. Study-level results: Early severe-case samples and blood from mildly ill patients during symptoms were in short supply. Highly clonal in active COVID-19, TRB repertoires exceeded healthy-donor diversity and richness at recovery.

The CDR3 contains 14 residues. The V gene lost 3 bases and the J gene lost 7 bases, with 16 bases spanning the gap. Per germline, CDR1 SQVTM and CDR2 ANQGSEA. TRB rearrangements were amplified by multiplex PCR with BIOMED2 TRB-A/B primers. A single record per CDR3 protein comes from TCRdb applying MiXCR to the multiplex PCR reads. The table has 6,000 to 9,000 distinct CDR3 sequences, approximately 33% seen once. Blood genomic DNA input for TRB amplification was roughly 250-500 ng. This clonotype is termed large. Antigen specificity is unknown. The rearrangement joins TRBV29-1 to TRBJ2-1; tentatively, D is TRBD1 (6 bases). This clonotype originated in a human donor who had recovered from COVID-19. Specimen: blood. The CDR3 DNA is TGCAGCGTTGATGGGGCAGGGGTGGGTAATGAGCAGTTCTTC. Residues: CSVDGAGVGNEQFF.